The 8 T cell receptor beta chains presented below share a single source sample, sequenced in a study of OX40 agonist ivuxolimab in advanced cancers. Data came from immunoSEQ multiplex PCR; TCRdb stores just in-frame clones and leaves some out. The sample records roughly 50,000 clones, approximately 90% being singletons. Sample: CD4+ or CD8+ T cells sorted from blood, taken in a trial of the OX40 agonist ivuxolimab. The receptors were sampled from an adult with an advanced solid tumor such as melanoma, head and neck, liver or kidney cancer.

CDR3 loop: CASSEGLSYNYGYTF. CDR3 sequence (DNA): TGTGCCAGCAGCGAAGGGTTATCCTATAACTATGGCTACACCTTC. V usage is TRBV28 and J usage is TRBJ1-2; D ambiguous. Trimming took off 6 bases at V and 1 base at J, with 15 bases between the two ends. Germline CDR1 and CDR2: MDHEN and SYDVKM. The CDR3 is 15 amino acids.

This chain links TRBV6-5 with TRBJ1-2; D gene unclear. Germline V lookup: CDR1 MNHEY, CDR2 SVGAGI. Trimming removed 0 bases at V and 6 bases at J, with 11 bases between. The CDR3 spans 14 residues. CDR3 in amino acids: CASSYSTALNGYTF. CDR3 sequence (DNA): TGTGCCAGCAGTTACTCGACGGCGCTCAATGGCTACACCTTC.

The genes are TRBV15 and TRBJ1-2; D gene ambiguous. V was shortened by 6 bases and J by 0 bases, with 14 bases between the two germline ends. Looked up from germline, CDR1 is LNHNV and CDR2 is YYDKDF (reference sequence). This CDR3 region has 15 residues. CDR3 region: CATRETTEANYGYTF. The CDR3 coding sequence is TGTGCCACCAGGGAGACGACGGAAGCTAACTATGGCTACACCTTC. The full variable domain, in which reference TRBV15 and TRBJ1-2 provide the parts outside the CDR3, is DAMVIQNPRYQVTQFGKPVTLSCSQTLNHNVMYWYQQKSSQAPKLLFHYYDKDFNNEADTPDNFQSRRPNTSFCFLDIRSPGLGDTAMYLCATRETTEANYGYTFGSGTRLTVV.

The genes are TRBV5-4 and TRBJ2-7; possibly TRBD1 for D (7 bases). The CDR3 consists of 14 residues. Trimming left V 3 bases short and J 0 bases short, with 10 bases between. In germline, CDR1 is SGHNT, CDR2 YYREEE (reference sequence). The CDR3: CASSSGDSSYEQYF. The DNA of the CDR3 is TGTGCCAGCAGCTCGGGGGACAGCTCCTACGAGCAGTACTTC.

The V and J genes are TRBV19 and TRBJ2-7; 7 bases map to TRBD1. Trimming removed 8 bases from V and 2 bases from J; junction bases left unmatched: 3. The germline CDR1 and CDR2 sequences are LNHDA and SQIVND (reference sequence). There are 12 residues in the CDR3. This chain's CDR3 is CASRQGPYEQYF. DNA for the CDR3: TGTGCCAGTCGACAGGGCCCCTACGAGCAGTACTTC.

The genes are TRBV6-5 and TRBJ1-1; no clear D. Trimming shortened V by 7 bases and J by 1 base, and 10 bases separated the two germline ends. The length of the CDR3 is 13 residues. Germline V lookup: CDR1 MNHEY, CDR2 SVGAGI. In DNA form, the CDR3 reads TGTGCCAGCAATCTACATACGAACACTGAAGCTTTCTTT. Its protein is CASNLHTNTEAFF.

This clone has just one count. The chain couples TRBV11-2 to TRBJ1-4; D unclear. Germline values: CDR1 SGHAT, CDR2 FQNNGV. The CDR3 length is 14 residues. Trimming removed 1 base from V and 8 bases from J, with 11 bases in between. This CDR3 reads CASSLAPGTEKLFF. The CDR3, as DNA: TGTGCCAGCAGCTTAGCCCCGGGCACGGAAAAACTGTTTTTT.

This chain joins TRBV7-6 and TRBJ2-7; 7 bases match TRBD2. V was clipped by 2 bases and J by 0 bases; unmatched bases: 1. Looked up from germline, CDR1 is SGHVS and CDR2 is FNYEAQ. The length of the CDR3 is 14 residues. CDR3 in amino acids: CASSLRTSSYEQYF. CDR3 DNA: TGTGCCAGCAGCTTAAGGACTAGCTCCTACGAGCAGTACTTC.